The following is a T cell receptor beta chain sequence with its context. Its antigen remains unidentified. This sample stems from a study of PD-1 blockade in classical Hodgkin lymphoma. Regarding time point: cycle 4 day 1 (C4D1), after less than 7 weeks of nivolumab. Every patient had relapsed following autologous stem cell transplantation, and cohorts differed in brentuximab vedotin exposure. Study-wide findings and caveats: Newly diagnosed patients were reported to start with lower TCR diversity than healthy donors. Compared with baseline, CD4+ but not CD8+ TCR diversity had risen significantly by C4D1.

V dropped 3 bases and J dropped 7 bases, with 3 bases sitting between them. The CDR3 is 10 amino acids. Germline assignment: CDR1 SEHNR and CDR2 FQNEAQ (reference sequence). This table comes from immunoSEQ multiplex PCR, and its TCRdb copy is limited to in-frame clones, with some not included. Here the sample spans tens of thousands of clones, more than 80% being singletons. The sequence came from a human donor with classical Hodgkin lymphoma. The V and J genes are TRBV7-9 and TRBJ1-2; D gene ambiguous. Sequenced here: peripheral blood mononuclear cells (PBMCs), sampled before the fourth cycle of nivolumab. DNA for the CDR3: TGTGCCAGCAGCTTGAGTGGCTACACCTTC. As protein: CASSLSGYTF.